These 32 T cell receptor beta chains share one sample of origin, sequenced in a study of T cells in Graves' hyperthyroidism and ophthalmopathy. Amplified regions were TCR beta CDR3 sequences from RNA transcripts. With the HTBI primer set, the TCR CDR3 went through a first round of RT-PCR. In TCRdb, the multiplex PCR reads were re-called with MiXCR into one record per CDR3 protein. The sample consists of fewer than 900,000 distinct CDR3 sequences, around 20% of them appearing once. The sample was blood. The receptors derive from a woman between 45 and 60 years old with Graves' hyperthyroidism that later progressed to Graves' ophthalmopathy.

V gene TRBV19 combines with J gene TRBJ1-1, with unresolved D. The CDR3 length is 14 residues. Germline V gene sequence: CDR1 LNHDA, CDR2 SQIVND (reference sequence). With 2 bases removed from V and 5 bases from J, the gap between germline ends came to 12 bases. CDR3 bases: TGTGCCAGTAGTATACCTCAGGTTAGGACTGAAGCTTTCTTT. Translating it yields CASSIPQVRTEAFF.

This clonotype was counted at least ten times. V is TRBV2 and J is TRBJ1-5; 7 bases match TRBD1. Trimming removed 10 bases from V and 0 bases from J; junction bases left unmatched: 6. Germline CDR1 SNHLY, CDR2 FYNNEI. The length of the CDR3 is 14 residues. In DNA, the CDR3 is TGTGCCACTACGACAGGGAATAGCAATCAGCCCCAGCATTTT. It encodes CATTTGNSNQPQHF.

This clonotype was observed many times. The V call is TRBV11-2, the J call TRBJ2-3; D is possibly TRBD1 (6 bases). The CDR3 totals 15 residues. Germline V gene data show CDR1 as SGHAT and CDR2 as FQNNGV. Trimming pared 5 bases from V and 0 bases from J, leaving 12 bases between. The CDR3 loop reads CASSRQVLSTDTQYF. The CDR3 nucleotides are TGTGCCAGCAGCCGACAGGTCTTGAGCACAGATACGCAGTATTTT. The whole variable domain, remainder taken from reference TRBV11-2 and TRBJ2-3, is EAGVAQSPRYKIIEKRQSVAFWCNPISGHATLYWYQQILGQGPKLLIQFQNNGVVDDSQLPKDRFSAERLKGVDSTLKIQPAKLEDSAVYLCASSRQVLSTDTQYFGPGTRLTVL.

In this sample, this clonotype turned up many times. The V call is TRBV12-3 or TRBV12-4, the J call TRBJ2-7; 7 bases fit TRBD1. This CDR3 contains 14 residues. J lost 3 bases, V lost 6 bases, and 8 bases had no gene match. CDR3: CASSEPGQSYEQYF. As DNA, the CDR3 is TGTGCCAGCAGCGAACCGGGACAGAGCTACGAGCAGTACTTC.

This clonotype was found many times. The rearrangement links TRBV7-9 to TRBJ1-1; D is perhaps TRBD1 (6 bases). Trimming took 4 bases from V and 4 from J, leaving 19 bases between them. This CDR3 region has 16 residues. The germline CDR1 and CDR2 sequences are SEHNR and FQNEAQ (reference sequence). The CDR3 DNA sequence: TGTGCCAGCAGCTCCCCCTCGGGGGGGCTCGGCACTGAAGCTTTCTTT. It encodes CASSSPSGGLGTEAFF.

This clonotype was seen repeatedly, ten times or more. The rearrangement links TRBV7-2 to TRBJ2-5, with TRBD2 matching 7 bases. The germline V gene encodes CDR1 SGHTA and CDR2 FQGNSA. The length of the CDR3 is 15 residues. Trimming cost V 3 bases and J 3 bases; bases outside gene matches: 7. In DNA, the CDR3 is TGTGCCAGCAGCTTGAGCGGGGCTGGGGAAGAGACCCAGTACTTC. Protein sequence: CASSLSGAGEETQYF.

The rearrangement uses TRBV20-1 and TRBJ1-2; no firm D call. This CDR3 is built from 10 residues. Trimming stripped 6 bases from V and 13 bases from J, with 15 bases between. CDR1 and CDR2 (germline): DFQATT, SNEGSKA (reference sequence). The CDR3 sequence is CSATDGFFTF. In nucleotides, the CDR3 is TGCAGTGCAACGGACGGGTTTTTCACCTTC.

This clonotype appeared a few times. The rearrangement links TRBV20-1 to TRBJ2-3; TRBD1 or TRBD2 may be the D gene (6 bases each). The length of the CDR3 is 15 residues. CDR1 is DFQATT, CDR2 SNEGSKA, per germline (reference sequence). Trimming took off 0 bases at V and 4 bases at J, with 14 bases between the two ends. The CDR3 DNA reads as TGCAGTGCTAGAGATCGGAGGGGGATCCCAGATACGCAGTATTTT. Amino acids: CSARDRRGIPDTQYF.

Of note for this clonotype: Since a much larger clone is just one base distant, this may be a read error. The rearrangement uses TRBV3-1 and TRBJ2-1, with TRBD2 matching over 10 bases. The CDR3 is 14 residues long. Germline V gives CDR1 LGHDT, CDR2 YNNKEL (reference sequence). V was pared by 3 bases and J by 9 bases, with 5 bases of the junction left unmatched. CDR3 nucleotides: TGTGCCAGCAGCCAGGGGACTAGCGTCGTTGAGCAGTTCTTC. Its protein product is CASSQGTSVVEQFF.

The V and J genes are TRBV7-2 and TRBJ2-1, with 8 nucleotides matching TRBD2. The CDR3 spans 20 residues. In germline, CDR1 is SGHTA, CDR2 FQGNSA. J lost 6 bases, V lost 0 bases, and 19 bases had no gene match. The CDR3 DNA sequence: TGTGCCAGCAGCTTAGCGTCTGACCCGCGGGGGGTCCTGGTGGGCAATGAGCAGTTCTTC. This codes for CASSLASDPRGVLVGNEQFF.

This chain joins TRBV6-1 and TRBJ2-3, with D unresolved. Germline lookup yields CDR1 MNHNS and CDR2 SASEGT. Between the trimmed V and J ends, which lost 6 bases and 2 bases, there was a span of 12 bases. The CDR3 consists of 14 residues. DNA of the CDR3: TGTGCCAGCAGCGAGGTGGCCTACACAGATACGCAGTATTTT. Translating gives CASSEVAYTDTQYF.

This clonotype was observed a few times. The rearrangement uses TRBV29-1 and TRBJ1-1, with D unresolved. Trimming removed 5 bases at V and 1 base at J, with 5 bases between. Germline V gene lookup returns CDR1 SQVTM and CDR2 ANQGSEA. This CDR3 region has 11 residues. CDR3 in amino acids: CSVSQNTEAFF. The CDR3 DNA reads as TGCAGCGTTTCACAGAACACTGAAGCTTTCTTT.

Remarks on this clonotype: A single base separates this from a much larger clone, so it may be a read error. The rearrangement joins TRBV3-1 to TRBJ1-2; tentatively, D is TRBD1 (6 bases). CDR3 size: 14 residues. Per the germline V gene, CDR1 is LGHDT and CDR2 is YNNKEL (reference sequence). CDR3 coding DNA: TGTGCCAGCAGTCAACAACAGGGAGACTATGGCTACGCCTTC. Amino acids: CASSQQQGDYGYAF.

This clonotype was recorded once. The chain couples TRBV30 to TRBJ1-6; a weak D match, TRBD1 (5 bases). This CDR3 has 13 amino acids. From germline, CDR1 is GTSNPN and CDR2 SVGIG (reference sequence). Trimming took off 8 bases at V and 6 bases at J, with 14 bases between the two ends. The CDR3: CAGAPAGNSPLHF. The DNA of the CDR3 is TGTGCCGGGGCCCCCGCGGGTAATTCACCCCTCCACTTT. Drawing the rest from reference TRBV30 and TRBJ1-6, the complete variable domain is SQTIHQWPATLVQPVGSPLSLECTVEGTSNPNLYWYRQAAGRGLQLLFYSVGIGQISSEVPQNLSASRPQDRQFILSSKKLLLSDSGFYLCAGAPAGNSPLHFGNGTRLTVT.

The gene calls are TRBV13 and TRBJ1-2; D remains unclear. This CDR3 spans 16 amino acids. V lost 0 bases, J lost 2 bases, and 13 bases lay in between. Germline CDR1 PRHDT, CDR2 FYEKMQ (reference sequence). The CDR3, as DNA: TGTGCCAGCAGCTTAGGCCTCGGCCAGGAGAACTATGGCTACACCTTC. Protein sequence: CASSLGLGQENYGYTF.

The chain uses TRBV6-2 or TRBV6-3 and TRBJ2-5, with D maybe TRBD2 (6 bases). Germline CDR1 reads MNHEY; CDR2 reads SVGEGT. Trimming removed 4 bases from V and 11 bases from J, with 26 bases in between. The CDR3 loop spans 16 amino acids. This chain's CDR3 is CASSWDSKVTSKVQYF. For the CDR3, the DNA is TGTGCCAGCAGTTGGGACTCCAAGGTTACGAGCAAGGTTCAGTACTTC.

This clonotype was counted a few times. The chain couples TRBV4-1 to TRBJ2-4, with D perhaps TRBD1 or TRBD2 (5 bases each). The germline V gene has CDR1 MGHRA and CDR2 YSYEKL. CDR3 length: 14 residues. Deletions cut 2 bases from V and 6 bases from J, with 11 bases between. CDR3 nucleotide sequence: TGCGCCAGCAGCCAACCCAGGGAGCTAAACATTCAGTACTTC. This sequence encodes CASSQPRELNIQYF.

The chain carries TRBV10-3 and TRBJ2-5; maybe TRBD2 (7 bases). V was cut by 9 bases and J by 4 bases, with 15 bases left in between. The length of the CDR3 is 13 residues. Per germline, CDR1 ENHRY and CDR2 SYGVKD. Written as DNA, the CDR3 is TGTGCCATTTCCCCCCGGGGGGCAGAGACCCAGTACTTC. As protein: CAISPRGAETQYF.

To note about this clonotype: This may be a read error: a much more frequent sequence differs by one nucleotide. The rearrangement links TRBV12-3 or TRBV12-4 to TRBJ2-5; D ambiguous. V dropped 5 bases and J dropped 4 bases, with 11 bases sitting between them. CDR3 size: 13 residues. The CDR3, as DNA: TGTGCCAGCAGTGCCCGTGGCCTAGAGACCCAGTACTTC. It encodes CASSARGLETQYF.

This clonotype was observed many times. The chain employs TRBV6-2 or TRBV6-3 and TRBJ1-5; D gene uncertain. This CDR3 has 14 amino acids. V lost 2 bases to trimming and J lost 0 bases, with 5 bases between them. Germline V gives CDR1 MNHEY, CDR2 SVGEGT. The CDR3 sequence: CASSYGNSNQPQHF. DNA of the CDR3: TGTGCCAGCAGTTACGGTAATAGCAATCAGCCCCAGCATTTT.

This clonotype was counted between two and nine times. The rearrangement links TRBV12-3 or TRBV12-4 to TRBJ1-5; D remains ambiguous. Trimming cost V 1 base and J 0 bases, with 7 bases left between them. The CDR3 runs to 15 residues. CDR3 in amino acids: CASSLGRYSNQPQHF. In DNA form, the CDR3 reads TGTGCCAGCAGTTTAGGCAGATATAGCAATCAGCCCCAGCATTTT.

This clonotype was recorded a few times. The V gene is TRBV5-1, the J gene TRBJ1-4, with D maybe TRBD1 (5 bases). Germline CDR1 SGHRS, CDR2 YFSETQ. The V end was cut by 4 bases, the J end by 7 bases, with 14 bases between. The CDR3 extends over 14 amino acids. The chain's CDR3 is CASSGGLRGEKLFF. DNA for the CDR3: TGCGCCAGCAGCGGGGGACTACGGGGTGAAAAACTGTTTTTT.

This clonotype turned up a few times. The genes are TRBV7-9 and TRBJ1-2, with a tentative D call TRBD1 (6 bases). The CDR3 covers 14 residues. V lost 5 bases, J lost 4 bases, and 14 bases lay in between. The germline gives CDR1 SEHNR, CDR2 FQNEAQ (reference sequence). The CDR3 sequence is CASSTQGIGYGYTF. DNA of the CDR3: TGTGCCAGCAGCACACAGGGAATTGGCTATGGCTACACCTTC.

The J gene is TRBJ1-2, the V gene TRBV19; 7 bases fit TRBD1. Germline CDR1 and CDR2: LNHDA and SQIVND (reference sequence). This CDR3 spans 15 amino acids. V lost 1 base to trimming and J lost 4 bases; unmatched junction nucleotides: 6. CDR3 bases: TGTGCCAGTAGTATAGCCACTACAGGGGCCTATGGCTACACCTTC. It yields the protein CASSIATTGAYGYTF. Full variable domain (outside the CDR3, taken from reference TRBV19 and TRBJ1-2): DGGITQSPKYLFRKEGQNVTLSCEQNLNHDAMYWYRQDPGQGLRLIYYSQIVNDFQKGDIAEGYSVSREKKESFPLTVTSAQKNPTAFYLCASSIATTGAYGYTFGSGTRLTVV.

The V call is TRBV3-1, the J call TRBJ1-1; D possibly corresponds to TRBD1 (6 bases). The CDR3 runs 13 residues. V was clipped by 6 bases and J by 3 bases, with 11 bases between them. The germline V gene encodes CDR1 LGHDT and CDR2 YNNKEL (reference sequence). The CDR3 DNA reads TGTGCCAGCAGGGGGGCCCCGTACACTGAAGCTTTCTTT. Amino acids: CASRGAPYTEAFF.

A note on this clonotype: Given a much more abundant clone one base away, this may be a read error. The chain combines TRBV20-1 with TRBJ1-4; no reliable D call. Germline CDR1 and CDR2: DFQATT and SNEGSKA (reference sequence). Trimming took 0 bases from V and 6 from J, leaving 14 bases between them. This CDR3 spans 15 amino acids. CDR3 loop: CSARDPWGPDEKLFF. CDR3 nucleotide sequence: TGCAGTGCTAGAGACCCGTGGGGTCCGGATGAAAAACTGTTTTTT.

This clonotype has a count of ten or more. The chain employs TRBV7-3 and TRBJ2-3; D might be TRBD1 (6 bases). In germline, CDR1 is SGHTA, CDR2 FQGTGA. V lost 5 bases and J lost 4, with 13 bases in between. The CDR3 length is 14 residues. CDR3 sequence reads: CASSRNSGADTQYF. CDR3 in DNA: TGTGCCAGCAGCCGTAATTCAGGGGCAGATACGCAGTATTTT.

There are a few counts of this clonotype. The V and J genes are TRBV6-5 and TRBJ1-2; the match to TRBD1 covers 10 bases. CDR1 MNHEY and CDR2 SVGAGI come from the germline V gene. The V segment lost 0 bases and the J segment 6 bases; nucleotides outside the gene matches: 4. The CDR3 sequence is 15 residues long. The CDR3 loop reads CASSYSGQGVNGYTF. The CDR3 DNA reads as TGTGCCAGCAGTTACTCCGGACAGGGGGTGAATGGCTACACCTTC.

This clonotype was seen many times. The chain couples TRBV12-3 or TRBV12-4 to TRBJ2-5; D is undetermined. V gave up 6 bases and J gave up 5 bases, with 19 bases separating them. The CDR3 loop spans 15 amino acids. The CDR3 sequence is CASSPRMAGRETQYF. DNA of the CDR3: TGTGCCAGCAGCCCTCGGATGGCAGGACGGGAGACCCAGTACTTC.

The chain links TRBV19 to TRBJ1-1; D is uncertain. This CDR3 comprises 12 residues. Germline CDR1 and CDR2: LNHDA and SQIVND (reference sequence). V dropped 6 bases and J dropped 8 bases, with 13 bases sitting between them. CDR3 region: CASSVGVGEAFF. Written as DNA, the CDR3 is TGTGCCAGTAGCGTCGGTGTGGGGGAAGCTTTCTTT.

This clonotype was seen just once. J is TRBJ2-3 and V is TRBV5-1; D possibly corresponds to TRBD2 (7 bases). The CDR3 spans 16 residues. Per the germline V gene, CDR1 is SGHRS and CDR2 is YFSETQ. V lost 3 bases, J lost 0 bases, and 14 bases lay in between. Here the CDR3 reads CASSSGGSRSTDTQYF. The CDR3 coding sequence is TGCGCCAGCAGCTCGGGGGGCAGCAGGAGCACAGATACGCAGTATTTT.

This clonotype was counted ten times or more. The chain carries TRBV12-3 or TRBV12-4 and TRBJ1-4; 7 bases are shared with TRBD1. The CDR3 length is 14 residues. J was trimmed by 8 bases and V by 5 bases; bases with no gene match: 8. The CDR3 here is CASSLTGLEEKLFF. CDR3 coding DNA: TGTGCCAGCAGTCTGACAGGGCTCGAAGAAAAACTGTTTTTT.